One sample yielded the 21 T cell receptor beta chains listed below, sequenced in a study of neurological immune-mediated disorders. TCRdb recomputed calls from the 5' RACE reads with MiXCR, one row per CDR3 protein. In the table there are tens of thousands of distinct CDR3 sequences, roughly 9.5% of which are singletons. Material for sequencing was PBMCs. The receptor set was obtained from a man between 50 and 59 years old in good health.

This clonotype was seen at least ten times. The chain is built from TRBV14 and TRBJ2-4, with D unclear. CDR3 length equals 13 residues. Germline-derived CDR1 and CDR2 are SGHDN and FVKESK. V was trimmed by 4 bases and J by 8 bases, leaving 12 bases between them. DNA of the CDR3: TGTGCCAGCAGCCTTATGTTTGGGGACATTCAGTACTTC. Its translation: CASSLMFGDIQYF.

Ten or more counts support this clonotype. The chain couples TRBV20-1 to TRBJ2-7; D is perhaps TRBD1 (6 bases). The CDR3 totals 14 residues. V lost 5 bases and J 5 bases, leaving 19 bases between the germline ends. Germline CDR1 DFQATT, CDR2 SNEGSKA (reference sequence). The CDR3, as DNA: TGCAGTGCTCGGGGCCAGGGGCCCCATAACGAGCAGTACTTC. This translates into CSARGQGPHNEQYF.

This clonotype was found many times. The chain couples TRBV5-1 to TRBJ2-3; tentatively, D is TRBD1 (5 bases). V lost 6 bases and J lost 8, with 19 bases in between. The CDR3 length is 14 residues. From germline, CDR1 is SGHRS and CDR2 YFSETQ. CDR3 DNA sequence: TGCGCCAGCACCGACAGATTAGCACGTGCTACGCAGTATTTT. Translating gives CASTDRLARATQYF.

This clonotype was detected many times. The chain employs TRBV12-3 or TRBV12-4 and TRBJ2-7, with 9 bases identical to TRBD2. The junction had 13 bases not matched to a gene; V was cut back by 2 bases and J by 5 bases. The CDR3 totals 17 residues. The CDR3 DNA follows: TGTGCCAGCAGTTTATATTCGGGAGCGGGAGGCGGCCACGAGCAGTACTTC. Translation: CASSLYSGAGGGHEQYF.

This clonotype was seen many times. The CDR3 here is CASSTGTGLQETQYF. CDR3 DNA sequence: TGCGCCAGCAGCACCGGGACAGGGCTTCAAGAGACCCAGTACTTC. The V and J genes are TRBV5-1 and TRBJ2-5, with TRBD1 identical over 9 bases. The V gene end was trimmed by 4 bases and the J gene end by 2 bases; junction bases not matched to a gene: 6. CDR1 is SGHRS, CDR2 YFSETQ, per germline. This CDR3 spans 15 amino acids.

This clonotype occurred many times. The chain combines TRBV5-1 with TRBJ1-5; 8 positions match TRBD1. CDR1 and CDR2 (germline): SGHRS, YFSETQ. V gave up 0 bases and J gave up 5 bases; unmatched junction bases: 4. This CDR3 spans 15 amino acids. The CDR3 spells CASSLEGQGHQPQHF. The CDR3 bases are TGCGCCAGCAGCTTGGAAGGACAGGGTCATCAGCCCCAGCATTTT. The full variable domain, with the rest looked up from reference TRBV5-1 and TRBJ1-5, is KAGVTQTPRYLIKTRGQQVTLSCSPISGHRSVSWYQQTPGQGLQFLFEYFSETQRNKGNFPGRFSGRQFSNSRSEMNVSTLELGDSALYLCASSLEGQGHQPQHFGDGTRLSIL.

A word on this clonotype: This may be a read error: a much more frequent sequence differs by one nucleotide. The J gene is TRBJ2-3, the V gene TRBV10-3, with 10 bases fitting TRBD2. The CDR3 totals 15 residues. Germline lookup yields CDR1 ENHRY and CDR2 SYGVKD. The DNA of the CDR3 is TGTCCCATCGGAAGCGGGGGGGCCGGCACAGATACGCAGTATTTT. The encoded protein is CPIGSGGAGTDTQYF.

The CDR3 nucleotides are TGTGCCAGCAGTTTGCGGGACGGACAACTCACCGGGGAGCTGTTTTTT. It translates to CASSLRDGQLTGELFF. The chain employs TRBV28 and TRBJ2-2; perhaps TRBD2 as D (6 bases). Germline V gene data show CDR1 as MDHEN and CDR2 as SYDVKM. Trimming took off 3 bases at V and 4 bases at J, with 15 bases between the two ends. The CDR3 is 16 amino acids.

This clonotype was counted at least ten times. The chain recombines TRBV20-1 with TRBJ2-7; no clear D. Germline CDR1 and CDR2: DFQATT and SNEGSKA (reference sequence). The germline V and J ends were trimmed by 0 bases and 2 bases, with 11 bases remaining between them. The CDR3 spans 14 residues. CDR3 region: CSARDGIGTYEQYF. The CDR3 nucleotides are TGCAGTGCTAGAGATGGGATTGGTACCTACGAGCAGTACTTC.

There are many counts of this clonotype. The CDR3 DNA reads as TGTGCCAGCAGTCCCCCCATAGCGGAGCAGTTCTTC. Amino acid sequence: CASSPPIAEQFF. The chain couples TRBV12-3 or TRBV12-4 to TRBJ2-1; D is perhaps TRBD2 (5 bases). Trimming took off 5 bases at V and 10 bases at J, with 12 bases between the two ends. CDR3 length: 12 amino acids.

This clonotype was detected ten times or more. V and J are TRBV20-1 and TRBJ2-1, with D unclear. The CDR3 length is 11 residues. Germline V gene sequence: CDR1 DFQATT, CDR2 SNEGSKA (reference sequence). The V end was cut by 1 base, the J end by 7 bases, with 5 bases between. The DNA for the CDR3 is TGCAGTGCTAGAGGAGGTAATGAGCAGTTCTTC. Protein sequence: CSARGGNEQFF.

This clonotype appeared many times. This chain links TRBV11-2 with TRBJ2-7, with 9 bases matching TRBD1. Germline-derived CDR1 and CDR2 are SGHAT and FQNNGV. After removal of 4 bases from V and 7 bases from J, the junction contained 11 bases not matched to a gene. CDR3 length: 15 residues. The CDR3 DNA follows: TGTGCCAGCAGCTCCTACACCGGGACAGGGAAAGAGCAGTACTTC. Protein product: CASSSYTGTGKEQYF. Looking up the rest from reference TRBV11-2 and TRBJ2-7 gives the full variable domain: EAGVAQSPRYKIIEKRQSVAFWCNPISGHATLYWYQQILGQGPKLLIQFQNNGVVDDSQLPKDRFSAERLKGVDSTLKIQPAKLEDSAVYLCASSSYTGTGKEQYFGPGTRLTVT.

This clonotype was seen many times. CDR3 DNA: TGCGCCAGCAGCTTTTGGGCACTACGGGACGCGCCTGGAAACACCATATATTTT. It codes for CASSFWALRDAPGNTIYF. The chain is built from TRBV5-1 and TRBJ1-3; perhaps TRBD1 as D (5 bases). CDR3 length: 18 amino acids. Germline CDR1 reads SGHRS; CDR2 reads YFSETQ. Trimming removed 2 bases from V and 2 bases from J, with 20 bases in between.

This clonotype was seen repeatedly, ten times or more. The rearrangement uses TRBV5-1 and TRBJ2-7; no firm D call. Germline CDR1 and CDR2: SGHRS and YFSETQ. The V end was cut by 4 bases, the J end by 0 bases, with 14 bases between. The CDR3 runs 15 residues. CDR3 amino acids: CASSPYLGSSYEQYF. The CDR3 nucleotides are TGCGCCAGCAGCCCATACTTGGGAAGCTCCTACGAGCAGTACTTC.

This clonotype was found many times. The chain has TRBV18 and TRBJ1-2, with TRBD1 matching 8 bases. CDR1 KGHSH and CDR2 LQKENI come from the germline V gene. V gave up 3 bases and J gave up 5 bases; unmatched junction bases: 8. The CDR3 sequence is 15 residues long. The CDR3 spells CASSPGQGGEYGYTF. The DNA for the CDR3 is TGTGCCAGCTCACCCGGACAGGGAGGAGAGTATGGCTACACCTTC. The variable domain in full, completed from reference TRBV18 and TRBJ1-2, reads NAGVMQNPRHLVRRRGQEARLRCSPMKGHSHVYWYRQLPEEGLKFMVYLQKENIIDESGMPKERFSAEFPKEGPSILRIQQVVRGDSAAYFCASSPGQGGEYGYTFGSGTRLTVV.

The table lists this clonotype with many counts. The rearrangement joins TRBV29-1 to TRBJ1-2; D ambiguous. CDR1 is SQVTM and CDR2 is ANQGSEA in the germline V gene. Deletions cut 4 bases from V and 4 bases from J, with 7 bases between. This CDR3 has 11 amino acids. The CDR3 loop is CSVGSTYGYTF. In DNA, the CDR3 is TGCAGCGTTGGTTCAACCTATGGCTACACCTTC. Supplemented by reference TRBV29-1 and TRBJ1-2, the full variable domain reads SAVISQKPSRDICQRGTSLTIQCQVDSQVTMMFWYRQQPGQSLTLIATANQGSEATYESGFVIDKFPISRPNLTFSTLTVSNMSPEDSSIYLCSVGSTYGYTFGSGTRLTVV.

This clonotype occurred many times. At one end the junction does not follow the germline gene, possibly because of a read error. This chain connects TRBV7-2 to TRBJ2-7, with a possible D match to TRBD2 (6 bases). The CDR3 is 14 amino acids. CDR1 is SGHTA, CDR2 FQGNSA, per germline. CDR3 sequence (DNA): TGTGCCAGCCGCTTGCGGCGGGACTCCTACGAGCAGTACTTC. Its translation is CASRLRRDSYEQYF.

Ten or more counts support this clonotype. J is TRBJ2-1 and V is TRBV4-3; D might be TRBD2 (6 bases). CDR3 length: 17 residues. The germline CDR1 and CDR2 sequences are LGHNA and YSLEER. Trimming shortened V by 1 base and J by 10 bases, and 23 bases separated the two germline ends. The CDR3 here is CASSQVARIGGSGEQFF. Here the CDR3 DNA reads TGCGCCAGCAGCCAAGTCGCCCGGATTGGGGGGAGTGGCGAGCAGTTCTTC.

This chain uses TRBV7-8 with TRBJ1-2, with D perhaps matching TRBD1 (6 bases). The V and J ends lost 5 bases and 4 bases respectively, with 14 bases between them. The CDR3 is 14 residues long. Germline V gene lookup returns CDR1 SGHVS and CDR2 FQNEAQ. The CDR3 sequence: CASSPGQPSYGYTF. The CDR3 nucleotides are TGTGCCAGCAGCCCAGGACAGCCTTCCTATGGCTACACCTTC.

This clonotype appeared many times. This rearrangement joins TRBV5-5 to TRBJ1-5, with D perhaps matching TRBD1 (6 bases). CDR3 length: 14 amino acids. The V and J ends lost 0 bases and 5 bases respectively, with 9 bases between them. Germline V gives CDR1 SGHKS, CDR2 YYEKEE (reference sequence). CDR3 sequence reads: CASSLVDSYQPQHF. The DNA for the CDR3 is TGTGCCAGCAGCTTGGTGGACAGCTATCAGCCCCAGCATTTT.

This clonotype appeared many times. This rearrangement joins TRBV20-1 to TRBJ2-5; D is undetermined. Trimming pared 2 bases from V and 3 bases from J, leaving 10 bases between. The V gene's germline CDR1 is DFQATT and CDR2 SNEGSKA (reference sequence). This CDR3 has 13 amino acids. CDR3 bases: TGCAGTGCTAGATATTATCGGGAAGAGACCCAGTACTTC. Translated, it gives CSARYYREETQYF.